The 15 T cell receptor beta chains given below trace back to one sample, sequenced in a study of glioma-infiltrating T cells. The iRepertoire nested amplicon-rescue multiplex PCR amplified TCR alpha and beta CDR3s from RNA. TCRdb processed the multiplex PCR reads anew with MiXCR; each CDR3 protein has one entry. The sample shows roughly 100,000 distinct CDR3 sequences, around 28% of them seen only once. Input material: glioma tissue, nonneoplastic brain tissue, or PBMCs (not recorded which). These receptors all come from a human donor with low-grade glioma or glioblastoma, undergoing nonglioma brain surgery, or in good health (not recorded which).

This clonotype was seen many times. This chain connects TRBV7-9 to TRBJ2-7; D uncertain. CDR1 is SEHNR and CDR2 is FQNEAQ in the germline V gene (reference sequence). This CDR3 contains 13 residues. V dropped 1 base and J dropped 6 bases, with 10 bases sitting between them. The CDR3 here is CASSLGVPGEQYF. The CDR3, as DNA: TGTGCCAGCAGCTTAGGGGTGCCAGGCGAGCAGTACTTC. Full variable domain (missing parts from reference TRBV7-9 and TRBJ2-7): DTGVSQNPRHKITKRGQNVTFRCDPISEHNRLYWYRQTLGQGPEFLTYFQNEAQLEKSRLLSDRFSAERPKGSFSTLEIQRTEQGDSAMYLCASSLGVPGEQYFGPGTRLTVT.

The V and J genes are TRBV6-1 and TRBJ1-2, with 7 bases matching TRBD1. Per germline, CDR1 MNHNS and CDR2 SASEGT. V was clipped by 6 bases and J by 6 bases; unmatched bases: 10. The CDR3 contains 14 residues. The CDR3 nucleotides are TGTGCCAGCAGCCCCCCGCGACAGGGCGATGGCTACACCTTC. Encoded protein: CASSPPRQGDGYTF.

This chain links TRBV7-3 with TRBJ2-2; possible D gene TRBD2, 6 bases. The CDR3 totals 13 residues. V lost 6 bases and J 2 bases, leaving 7 bases between the germline ends. Germline V CDR1 and CDR2: SGHTA, FQGTGA. The CDR3 region is CASRRDNTGELFF. The CDR3, as DNA: TGTGCCAGCAGGCGGGACAACACCGGGGAGCTGTTTTTT.

The sample holds many counts of this clonotype. This rearrangement joins TRBV28 to TRBJ1-5; no clear D. The V end was cut by 1 base, the J end by 7 bases, with 5 bases between. The CDR3 contains 12 residues. In germline, CDR1 is MDHEN, CDR2 SYDVKM. The CDR3 sequence is CASSLFPQPQHF. CDR3 nucleotides: TGTGCCAGCAGTTTATTTCCCCAGCCCCAGCATTTT.

The sample holds many counts of this clonotype. The rearrangement links TRBV27 to TRBJ2-7; D unclear. CDR3 length: 14 residues. V dropped 0 bases and J dropped 2 bases, with 8 bases sitting between them. CDR1 and CDR2 from the germline V gene are MNHEY and SMNVEV (reference sequence). The CDR3 DNA sequence: TGTGCCAGCAGTTTATCGGCCCGACCCTACGAGCAGTACTTC. It encodes CASSLSARPYEQYF.

This clonotype was counted only a few times. A single base separates this from a much larger clone, so it may be a read error. This chain uses TRBV15 with TRBJ2-5; D possibly uses TRBD1 or TRBD2 (5 bases each). CDR1 and CDR2 from the germline V gene are LNHNV and YYDKDF (reference sequence). Trimming stripped 5 bases from V and 4 bases from J, with 11 bases between. The length of the CDR3 is 13 residues. The DNA of the CDR3 is TGTGCCACCAGCGAAGAGAGGGGAGAGACCCAGTACTTC. The encoded protein is CATSEERGETQYF.

CDR3 amino acids: CASSQRLAGDTDTQYF. CDR3 nucleotide sequence: TGTGCCAGCAGCCAAAGACTAGCGGGGGACACAGATACGCAGTATTTT. The chain combines TRBV7-2 with TRBJ2-3, with 12 bases that match TRBD2. With 5 bases clipped from V and 2 bases from J, the junction kept 5 bases outside the gene matches. Germline V gives CDR1 SGHTA, CDR2 FQGNSA. The CDR3 has 16 amino acids.

This clonotype showed up many times. This chain joins TRBV6-1 and TRBJ2-3; no definite D call. The CDR3 consists of 15 residues. Trimming took 1 base from V and 6 from J, leaving 14 bases between them. Germline lookup yields CDR1 MNHNS and CDR2 SASEGT. CDR3 in amino acids: CASSEEGRPGDTQYF. In DNA form, the CDR3 reads TGTGCCAGCAGTGAAGAAGGAAGACCGGGTGATACGCAGTATTTT.

This clonotype has only a few counts. V usage is TRBV12-3 or TRBV12-4 and J usage is TRBJ1-5; D gene ambiguous. The CDR3 loop spans 15 amino acids. V dropped 6 bases and J dropped 5 bases, with 17 bases sitting between them. The CDR3 loop is CASRGSWADDQPQHF. The CDR3 bases are TGTGCCAGCAGGGGCTCGTGGGCAGACGATCAGCCCCAGCATTTT.

A few counts support this clonotype. This clone may be a read error of a much larger clone one base away. V gene TRBV20-1 combines with J gene TRBJ2-3, with 13 bases matching TRBD2. V was clipped by 5 bases and J by 5 bases; unmatched bases: 7. CDR3 length: 15 residues. The germline CDR1 and CDR2 sequences are DFQATT and SNEGSKA (reference sequence). DNA for the CDR3: TGCAGTGCTCCCCGGACTAGCGGGGGCAAAGATACGCAGTATTTT. Translating gives CSAPRTSGGKDTQYF.

The chain links TRBV20-1 to TRBJ2-7; 7 bases match TRBD2. With V trimmed by 3 bases and J by 5 bases, 19 bases remained unmatched. This CDR3 spans 17 amino acids. Germline values: CDR1 DFQATT, CDR2 SNEGSKA (reference sequence). The CDR3 spells CSASGTRQTGGSNEQYF. CDR3 nucleotide sequence: TGCAGTGCTAGTGGGACCAGACAGACGGGGGGTTCTAACGAGCAGTACTTC.

A remark on this clonotype: A read error is possible here, since a much larger clone lies one base away. The chain combines TRBV15 with TRBJ1-2; D is unclear. V shed 0 bases and J shed 4 bases, with 9 bases lying between them. Germline loops: CDR1 LNHNV, CDR2 YYDKDF (reference sequence). The CDR3 runs to 14 residues. The CDR3 region is CATSRDRGSYGYTF. DNA of the CDR3: TGTGCCACCAGCAGAGATCGGGGAAGCTATGGCTACACCTTC.

This clonotype was seen at least ten times. The chain uses TRBV6-1 and TRBJ1-6; the D gene is possibly TRBD1 (6 bases). This CDR3 has 13 residues. Trimming cost V 6 bases and J 10 bases, with 13 bases left between them. The germline CDR1 and CDR2 sequences are MNHNS and SASEGT. DNA of the CDR3: TGTGCCAGCAGGCTACAGGGAGGCTCACCCCTCCACTTT. Protein: CASRLQGGSPLHF.

This clonotype was recorded only once. The chain couples TRBV28 to TRBJ2-7; D is unresolved. Trimming pared 6 bases from V and 9 bases from J, leaving 12 bases between. The CDR3 is 11 amino acids. The germline CDR1 and CDR2 sequences are MDHEN and SYDVKM. The CDR3 here is CASSHSHGQYF. The CDR3 nucleotides are TGTGCCAGCAGCCATTCCCACGGGCAGTACTTC.

For this clonotype: Possible read error: a much larger clone is one base away. The chain has TRBV7-2 and TRBJ1-6; D is uncertain. Deletions cut 3 bases from V and 8 bases from J, with 11 bases between. The CDR3 spans 14 residues. Germline loops: CDR1 SGHTA, CDR2 FQGNSA. The CDR3 loop reads CASSFVCLDSPLHF. The CDR3, as DNA: TGTGCCAGCAGCTTCGTATGTTTGGATTCACCCCTCCACTTT.